This passage covers 9 T cell receptor beta chains from one sample sequenced in a study of shared clonotypes between healthy human individuals. The table came from immunoSEQ multiplex PCR; TCRdb's copy has only in-frame clones and leaves some out. The sample has some 2,500,000 clones, approximately 93% seen once. The sequencing sample was made of naive CD4+ T cells from PBMCs. Noted subset: CD45RA+ positively selected. The receptors here all came from a man between 18 and 35 years old in good health. Some clones in this sample may be carry-over from other donors' samples.

V is TRBV18 and J is TRBJ1-3; no clear D. Germline assignment: CDR1 KGHSH and CDR2 LQKENI. This CDR3 has 16 amino acids. Trimming removed 3 bases from V and 0 bases from J, with 12 bases in between. The CDR3 loop reads CASSPFPENSGNTIYF. The CDR3 nucleotides are TGTGCCAGCTCACCGTTCCCGGAGAACTCTGGAAACACCATATATTTT. Drawing the rest from reference TRBV18 and TRBJ1-3, the complete variable domain is NAGVMQNPRHLVRRRGQEARLRCSPMKGHSHVYWYRQLPEEGLKFMVYLQKENIIDESGMPKERFSAEFPKEGPSILRIQQVVRGDSAAYFCASSPFPENSGNTIYFGEGSWLTVV.

The chain couples TRBV28 to TRBJ2-1; the D call may be TRBD1 or TRBD2 (5 bases each). This CDR3 has 15 residues. Germline lookup yields CDR1 MDHEN and CDR2 SYDVKM. Trimming pared 5 bases from V and 1 base from J, leaving 12 bases between. CDR3 in DNA: TGTGCCAGCAGTGGGGCTAGCAGGTCCTACAATGAGCAGTTCTTC. Translated, it gives CASSGASRSYNEQFF.

The genes are TRBV9 and TRBJ1-3; D may be TRBD1 (5 bases). Germline CDR1 SGDLS, CDR2 YYNGEE. The CDR3 is made up of 15 amino acids. Trimming cost V 4 bases and J 1 base, with 12 bases left between them. CDR3 bases: TGTGCCAGCAGCCCTACAGGTAGATCTGGAAACACCATATATTTT. Amino acids: CASSPTGRSGNTIYF.

This sequence joins TRBV5-6 and TRBJ1-2; tentatively, D is TRBD1 (6 bases). CDR3 length: 13 residues. V was pared by 0 bases and J by 6 bases, with 9 bases between. Germline CDR1 reads SGHDT; CDR2 reads YYEEEE. The DNA of the CDR3 is TGTGCCAGCAGCTTGGTCGGGGGCGATGGCTACACCTTC. Its translation: CASSLVGGDGYTF.

The chain couples TRBV5-6 to TRBJ2-1; TRBD2 agrees at 9 bases. Germline CDR1 and CDR2: SGHDT and YYEEEE. V lost 1 base and J lost 5; bases outside the gene matches: 7. This CDR3 has 16 residues. Here the CDR3 reads CASSLIGSGRNNEQFF. In nucleotides, the CDR3 is TGTGCCAGCAGCTTGATTGGTAGCGGGAGAAACAATGAGCAGTTCTTC. Supplemented by reference TRBV5-6 and TRBJ2-1, the full variable domain reads DAGVTQSPTHLIKTRGQQVTLRCSPKSGHDTVSWYQQALGQGPQFIFQYYEEEERQRGNFPDRFSGHQFPNYSSELNVNALLLGDSALYLCASSLIGSGRNNEQFFGPGTRLTVL.

The rearrangement links TRBV6-5 to TRBJ1-1; 8 bases line up with TRBD1. Trimming removed 9 bases from V and 6 bases from J; junction bases left unmatched: 12. CDR1 is MNHEY and CDR2 is SVGAGI in the germline V gene. This CDR3 is built from 14 residues. The CDR3 bases are TGTGCCAGTTCAAAATTTGGACAGGGTTCTGAAGCTTTCTTT. Translating gives CASSKFGQGSEAFF.

The rearrangement links TRBV28 to TRBJ2-1; D is undetermined. V was cut by 5 bases and J by 0 bases, with 11 bases left in between. The CDR3 length is 15 residues. Germline CDR1 is MDHEN and CDR2 is SYDVKM. The CDR3: CASSAPGSSYNEQFF. The CDR3 DNA follows: TGTGCCAGCAGTGCCCCGGGTAGCTCCTACAATGAGCAGTTCTTC.

The chain combines TRBV9 with TRBJ2-5; 12 bases match TRBD1. CDR1 is SGDLS and CDR2 is YYNGEE in the germline V gene. This CDR3 region has 16 residues. The J segment lost 6 bases and the V segment lost 4 bases, leaving 10 bases of the junction unmatched. The CDR3 nucleotides are TGTGCCAGCAGCTCCCCCGGGACAGGGGGCTATAAGACCCAGTACTTC. Protein product: CASSSPGTGGYKTQYF.

This chain joins TRBV5-1 and TRBJ2-1; D might be TRBD1 (6 bases). V was trimmed by 4 bases and J by 8 bases, leaving 10 bases between them. Germline V gene data show CDR1 as SGHRS and CDR2 as YFSETQ. This CDR3 contains 12 residues. DNA of the CDR3: TGCGCCAGCAGCGCACAGGGTGATGAGCAGTTCTTC. This sequence encodes CASSAQGDEQFF.